This T cell receptor beta chain appears in the sequencing data of a study of shared clonotypes between healthy human individuals. Study outcomes and limitations: The four-donor shared clonotypes exceeded non-shared clonotypes in generation probability, with non-shared ones scoring lower. Clonotypes that were shared across a handful of donors made up roughly 5.2% of naive CD4 clonotypes. Clonotype sharing among donors likely depends on sequencing depth.

Details on this clone: Its antigen remains unidentified.

Germline loops: CDR1 ENHRY, CDR2 SYGVKD. The CDR3 totals 12 residues. With 5 bases removed from V and 3 bases from J, the gap between germline ends came to 4 bases. Clones were sequenced by immunoSEQ multiplex PCR, and TCRdb holds only the in-frame ones, with some missing. The profile covers 2 million to 2.5 million clones, with nearly 97% appearing a single time and approximately 0.13% taken by the ten largest. The rearrangement links TRBV10-3 to TRBJ2-2; D remains ambiguous. Sequenced material: naive CD4+ T cells sorted from blood. The subset: CD45RA+ positively selected. This sequence was found in a young man in good health. CDR3 in DNA: TGTGCCATCAGTCAAGACACCGGGGAGCTGTTTTTT. This sequence encodes CAISQDTGELFF.